This T cell receptor beta chain was recorded in a study of blood T cell repertoires in COVID-19. Study-level background: Acute and convalescent COVID-19 specimens originated in the United States, Italy and Spain. Sample material is recorded as cDNA or gDNA derived from T cells, B-cell-depleted T cells, or PBMCs.

The cohort comprised adults aged roughly 18 to 95 years residing in about two dozen US areas. The CDR3 runs to 14 residues. V lost 8 bases and J lost 4; bases outside the gene matches: 9. Germline V lookup: CDR1 SNHLY, CDR2 FYNNEI. The assay was immunoSEQ multiplex PCR, and TCRdb's table has in-frame clones only and misses some. The sample gives a few hundred thousand clones, over 80% of which show up once; 5% to 6% is in the top ten. The V and J genes are TRBV2 and TRBJ1-2; 8 bases align to TRBD1. The sequence derives from a woman aged 45 to 65 who had recovered from COVID-19. The sample comprised PBMCs or T cells enriched from blood (not recorded which). CDR3 sequence reads: CASRPTGAGYGYTF. CDR3 DNA sequence: TGTGCCAGCCGCCCGACAGGGGCGGGCTATGGCTACACCTTC.